Described below is a single T cell receptor beta chain sequence and its context. Next came a second PCR, run for roughly 6 to 11 cycles, which used a sample-barcoded 5' primer along with a J-beta primer mix. With 12 random nucleotides, a template-switch adaptor tagged each individual cDNA molecule. Using its own MiXCR run on the 5' RACE reads, TCRdb lists one record per CDR3 protein. The sample has around 2 million distinct CDR3 sequences, about two fifths seen once; the top ten hold roughly 23%. Each donor supplied roughly 9 milliliters of peripheral blood. This entry belongs to a study of blood T cells in healthy people across ages. Study in general: Capture via template switching afforded approximately one barcoded beta molecule per two T cells.

Looked up from germline, CDR1 is SGHVS and CDR2 is FQNEAQ. Trimming at V came to 3 bases and at J to 3 bases, leaving 8 bases not matched to a gene. This CDR3 is built from 16 residues. Sequencing used blood. The rearrangement links TRBV7-8 to TRBJ2-3, with 8 bases identical to TRBD2. The TCR was taken from a human donor in good health. CDR3 in amino acids: CASSFGGARRTDTQYF. CDR3 in DNA: TGTGCCAGCAGCTTCGGGGGGGCCCGTAGAACAGATACGCAGTATTTT.